This T cell receptor (beta chain) was sequenced for a study of cytomegalovirus exposure and HLA in healthy donors (dated by TCRdb to between 2016 and 2019). Context from the whole study: According to a later analysis, one platform produced both the 120 validation repertoires and the approximately 670 repertoires of the first cohort. The study aimed to test whether signatures of past pathogen exposure could be identified by cataloging public T cell receptors. Along with the roughly 670-subject first cohort, a separate validation cohort of around 120 different subjects was used. To predict cytomegalovirus infection status, the study brought together high-throughput TCR immunosequencing, statistical association of individual TCRs with disease status, and machine learning. What the work shows at the level of the full study, not this receptor alone: The authors suggested that the approach could potentially be generalized to other disease states and immunological phenotypes. A later analysis had no HLA typing for the validation cohort, so co-occurrence there was scored across all 120 repertoires. Three of the identified cytomegalovirus-associated TCR beta chains were confirmed in vitro to be specific for cytomegalovirus antigens. Most TCR sequences were seen in very few donors, while some public TCRs were found in many individuals. Of the cluster scores, approximately 95% were above 0 in a later analysis, which found that TCRs clustered in the first cohort also tended to co-occur in the 95 to 150 validation repertoires. The classifier was reported to diagnose cytomegalovirus status with high specificity and sensitivity in both the original and validation cohorts. A total of about 150 TCR beta chains were listed by the study as associated with cytomegalovirus.

CDR1 and CDR2, looked up from the germline V gene, are SGHVS and FNYEAQ. Trimming takes 1 base off V and 6 bases off J; junction bases not matched to a gene: 17. The CDR3 holds 19 amino acids from the cysteine to the phenylalanine. Left in the record is the CDR3 DNA by itself, 57 bases read in frame from the first base. A word on this clone: It lacks a known antigen. Base qualities are not at hand, and no much larger clone is one base apart.

Preparation of the library involved the immunoSEQ multiplex PCR assay. Per the source publication's procedure: A statistical classification framework was developed to diagnose cytomegalovirus status using the catalog of TCR beta chain sequences. TCRdb mirrors the immuneACCESS table, restricted to in-frame sequences. Some clones are absent from its copies; in checked studies, under half trace to an unresolved V gene, and the reason for the others is unknown. V, J and clone size were drawn from that table, and D and trimming were deduced from the DNA. This sample gives about 150,000 clones in total; approximately 90% of them show up just once. The ten biggest clones cover 0.69% of the sample. Donors formed part of the validation cohort, which comprised 95 to 150 subjects and was distinct from the first cohort of several hundred subjects.

Sequencing was done on a sample of PBMCs. The receptor was isolated from a man aged 18 to 30 in good health and CMV-seronegative. This chain joins TRBV7-6 to TRBJ2-3, with TRBD2 identical over 9 junction bases. The nucleotides read TGTGCCAGCAGCTTAGAATCCAGCGGGGGGTTCGACATTATGGATACGCAGTATTTT. The translation is CASSLESSGGFDIMDTQYF.